A selection of T cell receptor beta chains follows, all from one sample in a study of T-cell reconstitution after alpha-beta-depleted transplantation in children. TCRdb ran MiXCR on the PCR reads and lists one entry per CDR3 protein. This sample has 610,000 or so distinct CDR3 sequences, with approximately 30% found just once. Sequencing was performed on PBMCs, taken before TCRalphabeta/CD19-depleted stem cell transplant. The receptors were sampled from a boy in the first two years of life with Wiskott-Aldrich syndrome, due to receive a stem cell transplant. The CDR3 runs from the conserved cysteine through the conserved F or W. Fields, in order: D gene, V gene, clone size, J gene, CDR3 protein, CDR3 DNA. A D gene is named only where the DNA matches it firmly. The size entry is marked missing in some rows and otherwise reads once, few, many or a size class.

>TRBD1|TRBV20-1|NA|TRBJ1-2
CSARVTGAGYTF
TGCAGTGCTAGAGTGACAGGGGCTGGCTACACCTTC
>NA|TRBV12-3/TRBV12-4|NA|TRBJ2-4
CASSFLASSKNIQYF
TGTGCCAGCAGTTTTTTAGCGTCCTCCAAAAACATTCAGTACTTC
>TRBD2|TRBV30|few|TRBJ2-7
CAWRQGLARSYEQYF
TGTGCCTGGAGGCAGGGACTAGCGAGGTCCTACGAGCAGTACTTC
>NA|TRBV4-1|few|TRBJ2-1
CASSCTGLYYNEQFF
TGCGCCAGCAGCTGCACAGGGCTATACTACAATGAGCAGTTCTTC
>TRBD1|TRBV3-1|NA|TRBJ1-2
CASSQDRRGQAVF
TGTGCCAGCAGCCAAGACCGTCGCGGACAGGCCGTCTTC
>NA|TRBV20-1|few|TRBJ1-2
CSAIGGEINYGYTF
TGCAGTGCTATTGGCGGGGAGATAAACTATGGCTACACCTTC
>NA|TRBV4-1|many|TRBJ2-4
CASSQGWDKGKNIQYF
TGCGCCAGCAGCCAAGGCTGGGACAAGGGCAAAAACATTCAGTACTTC
>NA|TRBV6-1|NA|TRBJ2-1
CASRPLGGDEQFF
TGTGCCAGCAGACCCCTAGGGGGGGATGAGCAGTTCTTC
>NA|TRBV10-3|few|TRBJ2-6
CATAGTQISGANVLTF
TGTGCCACAGCCGGGACGCAGATCTCTGGGGCCAACGTCCTGACTTTC
>NA|TRBV25-1|NA|TRBJ2-1
CASSAATTLSYNEQFF
TGTGCCAGCAGTGCCGCGACTACCCTCTCCTACAATGAGCAGTTCTTC
>TRBD2|TRBV7-8|few|TRBJ2-1
CASSPLILAGGLNEQFF
TGTGCCAGCAGCCCGCTGATACTAGCGGGAGGTCTCAATGAGCAGTTCTTC
>NA|TRBV29-1|many|TRBJ2-1
CSVERSPGGPYNEQFF
TGCAGCGTTGAAAGGTCACCAGGAGGACCTTACAATGAGCAGTTCTTC
>NA|TRBV27|NA|TRBJ2-3
CASRLAFGSQYF
TGTGCCAGCAGACTGGCATTCGGTTCGCAGTATTTT
>NA|TRBV7-9|NA|TRBJ1-2
CASSLGMGRTDYGYTF
TGTGCCAGCAGCTTAGGAATGGGACGGACAGACTATGGCTACACCTTC
>NA|TRBV29-1|NA|TRBJ2-7
CSVSVPGPLSYEQYF
TGCAGCGTCTCAGTCCCAGGCCCTCTCTCCTACGAGCAGTACTTC
>TRBD1|TRBV29-1|NA|TRBJ2-1
CSPKTGTGFGCDYNEQFF
TGCAGCCCCAAAACCGGGACAGGGTTTGGGTGTGACTACAATGAGCAGTTCTTC
>NA|TRBV10-3|few|TRBJ2-1
CAISDWAVEQFF
TGTGCCATCAGTGATTGGGCTGTTGAGCAGTTCTTC
>TRBD2|TRBV6-5|few|TRBJ2-7
CASSYSMLSGSYEQYF
TGTGCCAGCAGTTACTCGATGCTTAGCGGGAGTTACGAGCAGTACTTC
>TRBD1|TRBV5-6|NA|TRBJ2-4
CASSRGQAANIQYF
TGTGCCAGCAGCAGAGGACAGGCGGCAAACATTCAGTACTTC
>NA|TRBV12-3/TRBV12-4|few|TRBJ2-5
CASSLTAVGRTQYF
TGTGCCAGCAGTTTGACCGCTGTGGGAAGGACCCAGTACTTC
>NA|TRBV11-3|NA|TRBJ2-1
CASSFDGSYNEQFF
TGTGCCAGCAGCTTCGACGGATCGTACAATGAGCAGTTCTTC
>NA|TRBV6-1|few|TRBJ2-2
CASRGITGANTGELFF
TGTGCCAGCAGGGGGATTACGGGAGCTAACACCGGGGAGCTGTTTTTT
>NA|TRBV7-2|NA|TRBJ2-4
CASSLYLPIAKNIQYF
TGTGCCAGCAGCTTATATCTGCCAATAGCCAAAAACATTCAGTACTTC
>TRBD2|TRBV6-1|few|TRBJ2-7
CASRTSGSRPGGF
TGTGCCAGCAGGACTAGCGGGAGCCGCCCCGGTGGTTTC
>NA|TRBV24-1|few|TRBJ2-2
CATSDLKGRTGELFF
TGTGCCACCAGTGATTTGAAGGGGAGAACCGGGGAGCTGTTTTTT
>NA|TRBV29-1|NA|TRBJ1-2
CSVVEGNYGYTF
TGCAGCGTTGTAGAGGGGAACTATGGCTACACCTTC
>NA|TRBV5-1|few|TRBJ2-7
CASSFQGLSYEQYF
TGCGCCAGCAGCTTCCAGGGACTTTCCTACGAGCAGTACTTC